A single TCR beta chain is shown here with its context. Its antigen is undetermined. The data were taken from a study of OX40 agonist ivuxolimab in advanced cancers. Study-wide results and caveats: Low normalized T-cell clonal expansion also characterized some of the nonresponders.

The protocol was immunoSEQ multiplex PCR, while the TCRdb copy is restricted to in-frame clones and leaves out a portion. This table has roughly 36,000 clones, roughly 90% appearing once. The specimen was CD4+ or CD8+ T cells sorted from blood, collected in a trial of the OX40 agonist ivuxolimab. This receptor was obtained from an adult with an advanced solid tumor such as melanoma, head and neck, liver or kidney cancer.

The CDR3 DNA reads as TGTGCCTGGAGTCAGGGGACACTGAATCAGCCCCAGCATTTT. Amino acids: CAWSQGTLNQPQHF. The chain carries TRBV30 and TRBJ1-5, with D maybe TRBD1 (6 bases). CDR1 and CDR2 (germline): GTSNPN, SVGIG (reference sequence). The CDR3 has 14 amino acids. The germline V and J ends were trimmed by 2 bases and 4 bases, with 12 bases remaining between them.